This T cell receptor beta chain originates from a study of T cell responses to AZD1222 COVID-19 vaccine (dated by TCRdb to the early 2020s). Background on the whole study: AZD1222 recipients given second doses at about 4 weeks or at about 12 weeks were pooled, since spike-specific TCR depth and breadth were not found to differ between the two schedules. Trial participants were enrolled into age subgroups of 18-55, 56-69 and 70-plus years, which contained 148, 28 and 57 TCR-sequenced participants, respectively. TCR sequencing covered over 230 trial participants: 200 to 220 given two doses of AZD1222 and 26 given two doses of MenACWY control vaccine. What the study reported, not specific to this receptor: Most participants were white British and females outnumbered males, and the authors suggested that clonal diversity may have been underestimated. The 56-69-year group was small, and its depth increase did not reach significance, likely because of low power. Only a handful of AZD1222 recipients were SARS-CoV-2 seropositive at baseline, limiting conclusions about previously exposed vaccinees. Epitopes outside the regions mutated in the B.1.351 and B.1.1.7 variants were reportedly recognized by nearly half of the unique spike-specific TCRs. Because no day 14 peak-response samples were available, repertoires were characterized only after the peak T cell response. The vaccine-associated CD4 TCRs covered the entire spike protein, and the dominant responses fell in regions 160-218 and 743-854. After two AZD1222 doses, both the breadth and the depth of spike-specific TCRs were significantly higher than at day 0 and than in MenACWY recipients.

Comments on this clone: The antigen this receptor binds is unknown. No per-base quality is available; no much larger clone lies one base away.

The CDR3 regions of human TCRbeta chains were subjected to immunosequencing. Under the source paper's analysis protocol: Repertoire TCRs were checked for matches against a reference library of SARS-CoV-2-specific TCRs that had been generated using the MIRA antigen-specificity platform. Breadth was defined as the fraction of unique TCRs that were SARS-CoV-2-associated. Depth was defined as the fraction of total T cells that were SARS-CoV-2-associated. Using the MIRA data, each spike-specific TCR was mapped to the spike region that the TCR reacts to and placed in a CD4 or CD8 class. Log10-transformed breadth and depth values were compared by one-way ANOVA with Sidak's multiple comparisons tests. This immuneACCESS table, as held by TCRdb, lists in-frame sequences with V and J called but not all clones. Of the missing ones, under half trace to an unresolved V gene in checked studies; the others have no known cause. From that table come the V and J calls and clone size; the DNA was used to work out D and trimming. Here the sample has about 99,000 clones; 91% occur a single time. The top ten hold 45% of the sample.

Read against the paper, the sample's time point label means: baseline before first vaccination. Samples from vaccinated people were obtained from the UK trials COV001 and COV002, which included a single-blind randomized controlled phase 2/3 trial of AZD1222 (ChAdOx1 nCoV-19) in healthy adults. For TCRbeta chain sequencing, PBMC samples from trial participants were taken at day 0 and at day 28 after the second dose. V is reduced by 7 bases and J by 0 bases, leaving a spacing of 15 bases between them. The CDR3 contains 16 residues, cysteine and phenylalanine counted. Only CDR3 DNA is held: 48 bases, read in frame from base 1. CDR1 LNHDA and CDR2 SQIVND are derived from the germline V gene (reference sequence).

This sequence originates from an adult in good health. The rearranged segments are TRBV19 and TRBJ2-2; the D gene identity is not certain. The specimen was peripheral blood, collected on day 0 of AZD1222 vaccination. The base sequence is TGTGCCAGTACCCCTCTAGGGCAGACGAACACCGGGGAGCTGTTTTTT. Its coded protein is CASTPLGQTNTGELFF. Reference TRBV19 and TRBJ2-2 genes cover what lies past the CDR3, so the full variable domain is DGGITQSPKYLFRKEGQNVTLSCEQNLNHDAMYWYRQDPGQGLRLIYYSQIVNDFQKGDIAEGYSVSREKKESFPLTVTSAQKNPTAFYLCASTPLGQTNTGELFFGEGSRLTVL.